Presented here are 24 T cell receptor beta chains from one specimen sequenced in a study of T cell changes during pregnancy in multiple sclerosis. The protocol was immunoSEQ multiplex PCR, while the TCRdb copy is restricted to in-frame clones and leaves out a portion. The sample records about 84,000 clones, 94% being singletons. Sequenced here: peripheral blood, sampled in the second trimester of pregnancy. These receptors were collected from a female donor in good health, enrolled as a control in a pregnancy study.

The chain joins TRBV5-1 to TRBJ2-5; 8 bases line up with TRBD1. The ends lost 3 bases at V and 7 bases at J; junction bases unmatched: 8. Germline V gene sequence: CDR1 SGHRS, CDR2 YFSETQ. The CDR3 contains 14 residues. The CDR3 spells CASSWDRLSGTQYF. As DNA, the CDR3 is TGCGCCAGCAGCTGGGACAGGCTCTCGGGGACCCAGTACTTC.

The CDR3 bases are TGCGCCAGCAGCCCTCGACTAGGCCCCTACAATGAGCAGTTCTTC. This sequence encodes CASSPRLGPYNEQFF. J is TRBJ2-1 and V is TRBV4-1; D is possibly TRBD2 (6 bases). V lost 4 bases and J lost 2, with 12 bases in between. CDR3 length equals 15 residues. Germline V gene lookup returns CDR1 MGHRA and CDR2 YSYEKL.

V gene TRBV4-1 combines with J gene TRBJ1-1; no clear D. Germline-derived CDR1 and CDR2 are MGHRA and YSYEKL. CDR3 size: 18 residues. V was trimmed by 0 bases and J by 5 bases, leaving 22 bases between them. The CDR3 nucleotides are TGCGCCAGCAGCCAAGAAGAATGGAGGACGGGAGGGAGGACTGAAGCTTTCTTT. Protein: CASSQEEWRTGGRTEAFF.

The chain recombines TRBV7-2 with TRBJ2-1, with TRBD2 matching 10 bases. CDR1 and CDR2 from the germline V gene are SGHTA and FQGNSA. The CDR3 is 15 amino acids. V shed 5 bases, J shed 4 bases, and the junction held 5 bases outside the gene matches. Here the CDR3 reads CASSQLAGSYNEQFF. The CDR3, as DNA: TGTGCCAGCAGCCAACTAGCGGGGAGTTACAATGAGCAGTTCTTC.

The V call is TRBV7-9, the J call TRBJ2-7; 10 bases match TRBD2. CDR1 SEHNR and CDR2 FQNEAQ come from the germline V gene (reference sequence). V trimming: 6 bases; J trimming: 7 bases; junction bases outside the gene matches: 15. The CDR3 sequence is 16 residues long. DNA of the CDR3: TGTGCCAGCAGTTTAATCCGGCAGCGGGAGGGCCGGGAGCAGTACTTC. Translated: CASSLIRQREGREQYF. Together with reference TRBV7-9 and TRBJ2-7, the CDR3 gives the full variable domain: DTGVSQNPRHKITKRGQNVTFRCDPISEHNRLYWYRQTLGQGPEFLTYFQNEAQLEKSRLLSDRFSAERPKGSFSTLEIQRTEQGDSAMYLCASSLIRQREGREQYFGPGTRLTVT.

The CDR3: CASSLSPGDSDYGYTF. Written as DNA, the CDR3 is TGTGCCAGCAGTTTATCTCCGGGGGACAGTGACTATGGCTACACCTTC. The gene calls are TRBV27 and TRBJ1-2; 7 positions agree with TRBD1. CDR1 and CDR2 from the germline V gene are MNHEY and SMNVEV (reference sequence). The length of the CDR3 is 16 residues. With V trimmed by 0 bases and J by 3 bases, 7 bases remained unmatched.

CDR3 sequence (DNA): TGTGCCAGCAGCCAAGGGACAGGGAAGAACACTGAAGCTTTCTTT. This translates into CASSQGTGKNTEAFF. The chain links TRBV16 to TRBJ1-1, with 9 bases aligning to TRBD1. The CDR3 extends over 15 amino acids. The V and J ends lost 2 bases and 1 base, in that order; junction bases with no gene match: 2. CDR1 is KGHSY, CDR2 FQNENV, per germline.

This rearrangement joins TRBV7-9 to TRBJ2-1; TRBD2 matches at 10 bases. Germline CDR1 is SEHNR and CDR2 is FQNEAQ (reference sequence). V trimming: 8 bases; J trimming: 9 bases; junction bases outside the gene matches: 19. This CDR3 spans 17 amino acids. CDR3 bases: TGTGCCAGCCAAGGCCCGCCACTGAGCGGGAGGGCCGGTGAGCAGTTCTTC. Residues: CASQGPPLSGRAGEQFF.

This clone was recorded once. This chain connects TRBV7-2 to TRBJ2-3; 7 bases agree with TRBD2. This CDR3 comprises 12 residues. The trim removed 8 bases at V and 3 bases at J, leaving 2 bases unmatched. The germline gives CDR1 SGHTA, CDR2 FQGNSA. The CDR3: CASGGRTDTQYF. The CDR3 nucleotides are TGTGCCAGCGGCGGGAGAACAGATACGCAGTATTTT.

The chain recombines TRBV6-6 with TRBJ2-7; the match to TRBD1 covers 8 bases. Per germline, CDR1 MNHNY and CDR2 SVGAGI (reference sequence). V was clipped by 4 bases and J by 2 bases; unmatched bases: 10. This CDR3 region has 16 residues. In nucleotides, the CDR3 is TGTGCCAGCAGTTCCCCGGGGGACAGGTCCCCCTACGAGCAGTACTTC. Translating gives CASSSPGDRSPYEQYF.

The chain employs TRBV19 and TRBJ1-5, with D unclear. The germline V and J ends were trimmed by 0 bases and 7 bases, with 7 bases remaining between them. Germline assignment: CDR1 LNHDA and CDR2 SQIVND (reference sequence). This CDR3 is built from 13 residues. Here the CDR3 DNA reads TGTGCCAGTAGTATAGATCAAATGCAGCCCCAGCATTTT. It specifies CASSIDQMQPQHF.

The gene calls are TRBV2 and TRBJ2-3; 8 bases match TRBD1. Per the germline V gene, CDR1 is SNHLY and CDR2 is FYNNEI. With V trimmed by 5 bases and J by 5 bases, 6 bases remained unmatched. This CDR3 is 14 amino acids long. This CDR3 reads CASSLDRVRDTQYF. The CDR3 bases are TGTGCCAGCAGTTTGGACAGGGTCAGAGATACGCAGTATTTT.

A word on this clone: A read error may produce the germline difference seen at one junction end. The gene calls are TRBV2 and TRBJ2-3; 9 bases line up with TRBD2. The CDR3 is 15 amino acids. Per the germline V gene, CDR1 is SNHLY and CDR2 is FYNNEI. The CDR3 reads CAISPLAGETDTQYF. Here the CDR3 DNA reads TGTGCCATCAGTCCTTTAGCGGGAGAAACAGATACGCAGTATTTT.

This chain uses TRBV10-1 with TRBJ1-1, with D unresolved. V lost 3 bases, J lost 10 bases, and 9 bases lay in between. CDR1 WNHNN and CDR2 SYGVQD come from the germline V gene (reference sequence). CDR3 length equals 11 residues. The CDR3 DNA follows: TGCGCCAGCAGTGACGGACGGGGAGCTTTCTTT. Protein product: CASSDGRGAFF.

The V gene is TRBV28, the J gene TRBJ2-7; 12 bases are a match to TRBD1. The length of the CDR3 is 15 residues. Germline V gene lookup returns CDR1 MDHEN and CDR2 SYDVKM. V shed 3 bases, J shed 6 bases, and the junction held 6 bases outside the gene matches. The DNA for the CDR3 is TGTGCCAGCAGTTTGGTGTCGGGACAGGGGGCCGAGCAGTACTTC. Translating gives CASSLVSGQGAEQYF.

CDR3 amino acids: CASSALTGDTGELFF. CDR3 nucleotides: TGTGCCAGCAGTGCCTTGACAGGGGACACCGGGGAGCTGTTTTTT. The chain recombines TRBV25-1 with TRBJ2-2; 8 bases map to TRBD1. The V and J ends lost 4 bases and 3 bases, in that order; junction bases with no gene match: 4. The CDR3 covers 15 residues. Germline CDR1 is MGHDK and CDR2 is SYGVNS.

The chain joins TRBV2 to TRBJ2-7; 13 nucleotides match TRBD2. CDR1 SNHLY and CDR2 FYNNEI come from the germline V gene. This CDR3 has 20 residues. V shed 5 bases, J shed 1 base, and the junction held 17 bases outside the gene matches. The CDR3 reads CASSKRGPPGTSGISYEQYF. The CDR3 coding sequence is TGTGCCAGCAGTAAACGGGGCCCGCCCGGGACTAGCGGGATTTCCTACGAGCAGTACTTC.

This chain connects TRBV5-1 to TRBJ1-2; D uncertain. V dropped 0 bases and J dropped 2 bases, with 8 bases sitting between them. This CDR3 is built from 14 residues. CDR1 and CDR2 from the germline V gene are SGHRS and YFSETQ. The CDR3 nucleotides read TGCGCCAGCAGCTTGGACACAAAGAACTATGGCTACACCTTC. It specifies CASSLDTKNYGYTF.

The gene calls are TRBV19 and TRBJ2-2; D is perhaps TRBD1 (6 bases). Trimming took 5 bases from V and 5 from J, leaving 9 bases between them. Germline V CDR1 and CDR2: LNHDA, SQIVND (reference sequence). The CDR3 has 13 residues. In DNA form, the CDR3 reads TGTGCCAGTAGTTTCGGGACAACCGGGGAGCTGTTTTTT. It yields the protein CASSFGTTGELFF.

V usage is TRBV6-4 and J usage is TRBJ1-1; 7 bases agree with TRBD1. Germline CDR1 reads MRHNA; CDR2 reads SNTAGT. This CDR3 has 14 amino acids. J lost 8 bases, V lost 6 bases, and 12 bases had no gene match. CDR3: CASRRDRGLGEAFF. The CDR3, as DNA: TGTGCCAGCAGGAGGGACAGAGGTTTGGGGGAAGCTTTCTTT.

The sample holds one count of this clone. Other DNA sequences in this sample translate to the same CDR3. V gene TRBV13 combines with J gene TRBJ2-1; 10 nucleotides line up with TRBD2. This CDR3 has 16 residues. The germline V gene encodes CDR1 PRHDT and CDR2 FYEKMQ (reference sequence). The J segment lost 9 bases and the V segment lost 3 bases, leaving 11 bases of the junction unmatched. The CDR3, as DNA: TGTGCCAGCAGCTTTTTTAGCGGGAGGTCACGGGGTGAGCAGTTCTTC. Its protein product is CASSFFSGRSRGEQFF.

This chain links TRBV2 with TRBJ1-2; the match to TRBD1 covers 7 bases. This CDR3 has 15 residues. The V and J ends lost 0 bases and 6 bases, in that order; junction bases with no gene match: 7. Germline V lookup: CDR1 SNHLY, CDR2 FYNNEI. DNA for the CDR3: TGTGCCAGCAGTGAAGCTTGGGCAGGGGGGAATGGCTACACCTTC. Translating it yields CASSEAWAGGNGYTF. The full variable domain, completed using reference TRBV2 and TRBJ1-2, is EPEVTQTPSHQVTQMGQEVILRCVPISNHLYFYWYRQILGQKVEFLVSFYNNEISEKSEIFDDQFSVERPDGSNFTLKIRSTKLEDSAMYFCASSEAWAGGNGYTFGSGTRLTVV.

The rearrangement joins TRBV7-2 to TRBJ2-5; possibly TRBD2 for D (6 bases). Germline CDR1 is SGHTA and CDR2 is FQGNSA. The CDR3 loop spans 15 amino acids. Trimming pared 4 bases from V and 1 base from J, leaving 13 bases between. The chain's CDR3 is CASSSGGTLQETQYF. DNA of the CDR3: TGTGCCAGCAGCTCGGGCGGGACCCTCCAAGAGACCCAGTACTTC. Combining the CDR3 with reference TRBV7-2 and TRBJ2-5 gives the whole variable domain GAGVSQSPSNKVTEKGKDVELRCDPISGHTALYWYRQSLGQGLEFLIYFQGNSAPDKSGLPSDRFSAERTGGSVSTLTIQRTQQEDSAVYLCASSSGGTLQETQYFGPGTRLLVL.

The chain recombines TRBV2 with TRBJ2-5; tentatively, D is TRBD2 (5 bases). The CDR3 sequence is 14 residues long. Germline CDR1 and CDR2: SNHLY and FYNNEI. The V and J ends lost 6 bases and 2 bases respectively, with 13 bases between them. The DNA for the CDR3 is TGTGCCAGCAGCGTTATCGGCGGGCAAGAGACCCAGTACTTC. It encodes CASSVIGGQETQYF.